The 27 T cell receptor beta chains below were found in one sample sequenced in a study of CD8+CD57+ T cells in acquired aplastic anemia. Profiling that covered TCR beta VDJ and CDR3 relied on genomic DNA as its template. TCRdb re-analysed the reads in MiXCR, keeping a single row per CDR3 protein. This sample carries hundreds of thousands of distinct CDR3 sequences, over 40% of them seen once, and the ten largest clones take 20%. Individuals selected for sequencing had exhibited CD8+CD57+ cell expansion on flow cytometry. The sequencing input was sorted CD4+, CD8+, or CD8+CD57+ T cells (not recorded which) from PBMCs. The receptors derive from a human donor with aplastic anemia.

The sample holds many counts of this clonotype. The V gene is TRBV5-1, the J gene TRBJ1-1; D call uncertain. This CDR3 has 13 residues. Germline V gene sequence: CDR1 SGHRS, CDR2 YFSETQ. V was shortened by 7 bases and J by 1 base, with 11 bases between the two germline ends. CDR3 protein: CASGLDTNTEAFF. CDR3 bases: TGCGCCAGCGGATTAGACACGAACACTGAAGCTTTCTTT.

The chain is built from TRBV20-1 and TRBJ2-1; 10 bases are shared with TRBD2. V shed 0 bases, J shed 8 bases, and the junction held 10 bases outside the gene matches. CDR3 size: 16 residues. Germline V gene lookup returns CDR1 DFQATT and CDR2 SNEGSKA (reference sequence). CDR3 DNA sequence: TGCAGTGCTAGAGATGGGACTAGCGAGAGTACCGATGAGCAGTTCTTC. Translating gives CSARDGTSESTDEQFF.

This chain uses TRBV5-4 with TRBJ2-7, with 12 bases that match TRBD2. CDR3 length: 15 residues. In germline, CDR1 is SGHNT, CDR2 YYREEE (reference sequence). Losses at the gene ends were 7 bases for V and 3 bases for J; bases not matched to a gene: 8. The DNA of the CDR3 is TGTGCCAGCGCTCGGACTAGCGGGACTAGCTACGAGCAGTACTTC. It translates to CASARTSGTSYEQYF.

The rearrangement uses TRBV29-1 and TRBJ1-5; 11 bases are a match to TRBD1. J lost 0 bases, V lost 0 bases, and 4 bases had no gene match. Germline lookup yields CDR1 SQVTM and CDR2 ANQGSEA. The CDR3 is 17 amino acids. The DNA of the CDR3 is TGCAGCGTTGAAGAAGGGACAGGGGGGATTAGCAATCAGCCCCAGCATTTT. It is translated as CSVEEGTGGISNQPQHF.

V gene TRBV9 combines with J gene TRBJ2-5; D gene ambiguous. This CDR3 has 14 residues. V shed 3 bases and J shed 3 bases, with 12 bases lying between them. Germline CDR1 reads SGDLS; CDR2 reads YYNGEE. CDR3 sequence (DNA): TGTGCCAGCAGCGAACAAATAACGAAAGAGACCCAGTACTTC. It encodes CASSEQITKETQYF.

The table lists this clonotype with many counts. CDR3 protein: CASTTYSNQPQHF. The DNA for the CDR3 is TGTGCCAGCACGACCTATAGCAATCAGCCCCAGCATTTT. V and J are TRBV28 and TRBJ1-5; D unresolved. The germline V gene encodes CDR1 MDHEN and CDR2 SYDVKM. Trimming cost V 7 bases and J 0 bases, with 7 bases left between them. The CDR3 consists of 13 residues.

This clonotype has ten or more counts. This chain joins TRBV7-8 and TRBJ2-3; 8 nucleotides match TRBD1. The CDR3 has 19 residues. Germline loops: CDR1 SGHVS, CDR2 FQNEAQ. V lost 3 bases and J lost 0; bases outside the gene matches: 14. CDR3 protein: CASSLGQAHWTSSTDTQYF. The DNA for the CDR3 is TGTGCCAGCAGCTTGGGACAGGCCCACTGGACCAGTAGCACAGATACGCAGTATTTT. The variable domain in full, with the rest retrieved from reference TRBV7-8 and TRBJ2-3, is GAGVSQSPRYKVAKRGQDVALRCDPISGHVSLFWYQQALGQGPEFLTYFQNEAQLDKSGLPSDRFFAERPEGSVSTLKIQRTQQEDSAVYLCASSLGQAHWTSSTDTQYFGPGTRLTVL.

V and J are TRBV2 and TRBJ1-4, with TRBD1 identical over 11 bases. V trimming: 4 bases; J trimming: 6 bases; junction bases outside the gene matches: 19. This CDR3 comprises 20 residues. CDR1 is SNHLY, CDR2 FYNNEI, per germline. The CDR3 nucleotides are TGTGCCAGCAGTGTAGACCGGACAGGGGGCGAGAGGTCCCCCTATGAAAAACTGTTTTTT. This translates into CASSVDRTGGERSPYEKLFF.

This clonotype has at least ten counts. This CDR3 is CASSQARSASPLHF. The CDR3 DNA reads TGTGCCAGCAGCCAAGCCAGATCGGCATCACCCCTCCACTTT. The rearrangement uses TRBV3-1 and TRBJ1-6, with no clear D. Germline assignment: CDR1 LGHDT and CDR2 YNNKEL (reference sequence). Trimming cost V 1 base and J 10 bases, with 11 bases left between them. This CDR3 region has 14 residues.

The chain employs TRBV5-4 and TRBJ2-5; D is possibly TRBD1 (8 bases). The DNA end is more similar to TRBJ2-1, so the J call may be wrong. The CDR3 has 14 residues. The germline V gene has CDR1 SGHNT and CDR2 YYREEE (reference sequence). Written as DNA, the CDR3 is TGTGCCAGCAGCACGACAGGGGAGGGCAATGAGCAGTTCTTC. It codes for CASSTTGEGNEQFF.

The V gene is TRBV19, the J gene TRBJ2-1, with 15 bases matching TRBD2. The length of the CDR3 is 19 residues. J lost 0 bases, V lost 5 bases, and 8 bases had no gene match. Germline CDR1 LNHDA, CDR2 SQIVND (reference sequence). The CDR3: CASSSPGLAGGRSYNEQFF. CDR3 DNA: TGTGCCAGTAGTTCCCCGGGACTAGCGGGAGGACGCTCCTACAATGAGCAGTTCTTC.

As to this clonotype: The CDR3 does not close with the conserved phenylalanine or tryptophan, likely indicating a read error. The limits of the CDR3 on the DNA are not certain, so only TCRdb's listed CDR3 is given. V is TRBV7-8 and J is TRBJ2-6. The CDR3 is made up of 16 amino acids, end residues included. The germline V gene has CDR1 SGHVS and CDR2 FQNEAQ. This CDR3 reads CASSIPGVSGANVLVL.

The rearrangement joins TRBV6-1 to TRBJ2-3; possible D gene TRBD2, 6 bases. The V gene's germline CDR1 is MNHNS and CDR2 SASEGT. CDR3 length: 15 residues. The ends were cut back, 0 bases at V and 2 bases at J, with 9 bases in the middle. In DNA form, the CDR3 reads TGTGCCAGCAGTGAAGCCGCGGGATACACAGATACGCAGTATTTT. Translating gives CASSEAAGYTDTQYF.

There are many counts of this clonotype. The V gene is TRBV2, the J gene TRBJ2-5; D is possibly TRBD1 or TRBD2 (5 bases each). Per germline, CDR1 SNHLY and CDR2 FYNNEI. V was cut by 8 bases and J by 1 base, with 8 bases left in between. This CDR3 is built from 12 residues. CDR3 nucleotides: TGTGCCAGCTGGGGGACCCAAGAGACCCAGTACTTC. Protein product: CASWGTQETQYF.

The sample holds many counts of this clonotype. The chain uses TRBV11-3 and TRBJ2-1; 7 nucleotides agree with TRBD1. V lost 7 bases and J lost 0; bases outside the gene matches: 9. In germline, CDR1 is SGHNT, CDR2 YENEEA. This CDR3 region has 16 residues. This chain's CDR3 is CASTAGTASSYNEQFF. The CDR3 coding sequence is TGTGCCAGCACCGCCGGGACAGCAAGCTCCTACAATGAGCAGTTCTTC.

The chain has TRBV7-8 and TRBJ1-2, with D maybe TRBD1 (6 bases). V lost 6 bases and J lost 5, with 16 bases in between. The CDR3 runs to 14 residues. In germline, CDR1 is SGHVS, CDR2 FQNEAQ. The CDR3 protein is CASRATGVDYGYTF. CDR3 DNA sequence: TGTGCCAGCAGGGCGACAGGTGTTGATTATGGCTACACCTTC.

The J gene is TRBJ2-3, the V gene TRBV5-1; 9 bases map to TRBD2. The CDR3 covers 17 residues. In germline, CDR1 is SGHRS, CDR2 YFSETQ. Trimming cost V 0 bases and J 2 bases; bases outside gene matches: 7. The CDR3 sequence: CASSLEGTSIYTDTQYF. The CDR3 coding sequence is TGCGCCAGCAGCTTGGAGGGGACTAGCATCTACACAGATACGCAGTATTTT.

The chain recombines TRBV28 with TRBJ1-1; D is undetermined. V lost 7 bases, J lost 3 bases, and 18 bases lay in between. Per the germline V gene, CDR1 is MDHEN and CDR2 is SYDVKM. This CDR3 contains 15 residues. This chain's CDR3 is CASTDARLKDTEAFF. The CDR3 nucleotides are TGTGCCAGCACTGATGCCCGGTTGAAGGACACTGAAGCTTTCTTT. Complete variable domain (other parts from reference TRBV28 and TRBJ1-1): DVKVTQSSRYLVKRTGEKVFLECVQDMDHENMFWYRQDPGLGLRLIYFSYDVKMKEKGDIPEGYSVSREKKERFSLILESASTNQTSMYLCASTDARLKDTEAFFGQGTRLTVV.

This clonotype was counted many times. The chain combines TRBV9 with TRBJ1-6; D perhaps matches TRBD1 (5 bases). The CDR3 sequence is 13 residues long. The ends were cut back, 3 bases at V and 10 bases at J, with 11 bases in the middle. Germline V gives CDR1 SGDLS, CDR2 YYNGEE. CDR3 coding DNA: TGTGCCAGCAGCGCCAGAGGGGACTCACCCCTCCACTTT. Translated: CASSARGDSPLHF.

As to this clonotype: This may stem from a read error, because a much larger clone lies one nucleotide away. The gene calls are TRBV14 and TRBJ2-3; the D call may be TRBD1 or TRBD2 (6 bases each). This CDR3 spans 18 amino acids. Trimming removed 0 bases from V and 2 bases from J, with 18 bases in between. Germline lookup yields CDR1 SGHDN and CDR2 FVKESK. CDR3: CASSQDLGGAGNTDTQYF. The CDR3 coding sequence is TGTGCCAGCAGCCAAGATCTCGGGGGCGCGGGGAACACAGATACGCAGTATTTT. Based on the CDR3 plus reference TRBV14 and TRBJ2-3, the full variable domain is EAGVTQFPSHSVIEKGQTVTLRCDPISGHDNLYWYRRVMGKEIKFLLHFVKESKQDESGMPNNRFLAERTGGTYSTLKVQPAELEDSGVYFCASSQDLGGAGNTDTQYFGPGTRLTVL.

This rearrangement joins TRBV20-1 to TRBJ2-3; D possibly corresponds to TRBD2 (7 bases). This CDR3 is 18 amino acids long. Germline CDR1 and CDR2: DFQATT and SNEGSKA (reference sequence). The ends were cut back, 0 bases at V and 3 bases at J, with 22 bases in the middle. CDR3 coding DNA: TGCAGTGCTAGAGATCTGGCGTGGGGGGGCGCCGTGACAGATACGCAGTATTTT. It translates to CSARDLAWGGAVTDTQYF.

This clonotype was observed many times. The chain uses TRBV15 and TRBJ2-5; 15 nucleotides align to TRBD2. The V and J ends lost 1 base and 3 bases, in that order; junction bases with no gene match: 0. The germline V gene encodes CDR1 LNHNV and CDR2 YYDKDF (reference sequence). The CDR3 covers 16 residues. CDR3 nucleotide sequence: TGTGCCACCAGCAGAGGGACTAGCGGGGGGGAAGAGACCCAGTACTTC. Its translation is CATSRGTSGGEETQYF.

Worth noting for this clonotype: Being one base from a much bigger clone, this may be a read error. CDR3 protein: CASRLGSGGYENQPQHF. The CDR3 DNA is TGCGCCAGCAGGTTGGGATCAGGGGGCTATGAGAATCAGCCCCAGCATTTT. V and J are TRBV5-1 and TRBJ1-5, with 8 nucleotides matching TRBD1. From germline, CDR1 is SGHRS and CDR2 YFSETQ. This CDR3 contains 17 residues.

The J gene is TRBJ2-7, the V gene TRBV2, with 7 bases identical to TRBD1. The CDR3 covers 14 residues. Germline V gene sequence: CDR1 SNHLY, CDR2 FYNNEI. The V gene end was trimmed by 4 bases and the J gene end by 3 bases; junction bases not matched to a gene: 6. CDR3 residues: CASSVTRDSYEQYF. CDR3 DNA: TGTGCCAGCAGTGTAACCAGGGACAGCTACGAGCAGTACTTC.

This clonotype was observed at least ten times. The genes are TRBV11-2 and TRBJ1-5; 9 positions agree with TRBD1. The CDR3 covers 15 residues. V was clipped by 5 bases and J by 1 base; unmatched bases: 3. Germline CDR1 reads SGHAT; CDR2 reads FQNNGV. The CDR3 is CASSQQGASNQPQHF. In nucleotides, the CDR3 is TGTGCCAGCAGCCAACAGGGGGCGAGCAATCAGCCCCAGCATTTT.

The CDR3 region has the DNA TGTGCCAGCAGCCCCGTCGGGGATTCACCCCTCCACTTT. Protein product: CASSPVGDSPLHF. The gene calls are TRBV12-3 or TRBV12-4 and TRBJ1-6; no clear D. The CDR3 consists of 13 residues. The V and J ends lost 6 bases and 8 bases respectively, with 11 bases between them.

This clonotype was counted ten times or more. The chain combines TRBV18 with TRBJ1-6; 9 positions agree with TRBD1. The V gene's germline CDR1 is KGHSH and CDR2 LQKENI. Unmatched junction bases numbered 5, after V lost 6 bases and J lost 8 bases. The CDR3 contains 14 residues. Here the CDR3 reads CASSRDRGDSPLHF. DNA for the CDR3: TGTGCCAGCTCCCGAGACAGGGGGGATTCACCCCTCCACTTT. The full variable domain, rest sourced from reference TRBV18 and TRBJ1-6, is NAGVMQNPRHLVRRRGQEARLRCSPMKGHSHVYWYRQLPEEGLKFMVYLQKENIIDESGMPKERFSAEFPKEGPSILRIQQVVRGDSAAYFCASSRDRGDSPLHFGNGTRLTVT.